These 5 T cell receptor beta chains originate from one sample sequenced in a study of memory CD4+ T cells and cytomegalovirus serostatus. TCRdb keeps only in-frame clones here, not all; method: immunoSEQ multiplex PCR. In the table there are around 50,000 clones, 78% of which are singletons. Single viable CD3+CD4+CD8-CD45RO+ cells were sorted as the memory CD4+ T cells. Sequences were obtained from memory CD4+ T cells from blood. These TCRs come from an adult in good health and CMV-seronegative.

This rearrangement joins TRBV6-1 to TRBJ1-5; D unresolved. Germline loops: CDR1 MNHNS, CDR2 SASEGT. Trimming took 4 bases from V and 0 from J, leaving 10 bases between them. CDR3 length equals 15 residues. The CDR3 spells CASSVVQLSNQPQHF. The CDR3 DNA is TGTGCCAGCAGTGTGGTACAGCTTAGCAATCAGCCCCAGCATTTT.

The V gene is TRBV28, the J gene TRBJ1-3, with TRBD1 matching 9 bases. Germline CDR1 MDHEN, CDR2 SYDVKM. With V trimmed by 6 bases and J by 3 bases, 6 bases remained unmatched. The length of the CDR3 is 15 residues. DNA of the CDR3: TGTGCCAGCAGGTGGGACAGGGCCTTTGGAAACACCATATATTTT. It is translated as CASRWDRAFGNTIYF.

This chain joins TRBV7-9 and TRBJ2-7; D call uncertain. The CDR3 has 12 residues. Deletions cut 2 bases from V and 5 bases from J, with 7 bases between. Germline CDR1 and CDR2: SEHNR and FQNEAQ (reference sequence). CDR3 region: CASSLTGDEQYF. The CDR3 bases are TGTGCCAGCAGCTTAACTGGGGACGAGCAGTACTTC.

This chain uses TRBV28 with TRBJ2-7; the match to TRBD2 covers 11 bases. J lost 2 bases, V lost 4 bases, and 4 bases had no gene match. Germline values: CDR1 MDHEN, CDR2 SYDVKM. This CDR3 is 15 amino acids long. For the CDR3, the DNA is TGTGCCAGCAGTTACGGGACTAGCGGAACCTACGAGCAGTACTTC. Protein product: CASSYGTSGTYEQYF.

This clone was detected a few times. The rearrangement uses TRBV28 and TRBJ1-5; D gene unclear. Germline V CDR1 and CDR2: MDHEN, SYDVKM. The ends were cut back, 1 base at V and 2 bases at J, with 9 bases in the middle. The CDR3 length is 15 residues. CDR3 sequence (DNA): TGTGCCAGCAGTTTATCCCCGCGGGGCAATCAGCCCCAGCATTTT. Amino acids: CASSLSPRGNQPQHF.